These 16 T cell receptor beta chains share one sample of origin, sequenced in a study of identical twins. TCRdb re-called the 5' RACE reads through MiXCR, storing one row per CDR3 protein. The data show more than 650,000 distinct CDR3 sequences, less than 7% seen once. The sequenced material came from naive T cells sorted from blood. The receptors derive from a man younger than 35 in good health.

This clonotype has at least ten counts. The chain is built from TRBV6-5 and TRBJ2-7; D assignment may be TRBD1 or TRBD2 (6 bases each). The CDR3 has 16 residues. Germline V gene data show CDR1 as MNHEY and CDR2 as SVGAGI. With 4 bases removed from V and 7 bases from J, the gap between germline ends came to 23 bases. In DNA, the CDR3 is TGTGCCAGCAGTTCCAACCGGAGGGACACCCTTCGAGAGCAGTACGTC. Its protein is CASSSNRRDTLREQYV.

This clonotype was seen repeatedly, ten times or more. V usage is TRBV11-2 and J usage is TRBJ2-3; 8 positions match TRBD1. Germline V gives CDR1 SGHAT, CDR2 FQNNGV. The CDR3 is 14 amino acids. With V trimmed by 4 bases and J by 5 bases, 5 bases remained unmatched. The CDR3: CASSSQGAIDTQYF. DNA for the CDR3: TGTGCCAGCAGCTCCCAGGGGGCGATAGATACGCAGTATTTT.

This clonotype was picked up a small number of times. This rearrangement joins TRBV7-8 to TRBJ2-1; D is uncertain. The germline CDR1 and CDR2 sequences are SGHVS and FQNEAQ. The length of the CDR3 is 19 residues. Trimming left V 2 bases short and J 2 bases short, with 22 bases between. This CDR3 reads CASSLRRSTRDTTYNEQFF. The CDR3 DNA sequence: TGTGCCAGCAGCTTAAGGCGGTCCACCCGCGATACGACCTACAATGAGCAGTTCTTC.

The rearrangement uses TRBV11-3 and TRBJ2-1; 7 positions match TRBD2. V trimming: 5 bases; J trimming: 8 bases; junction bases outside the gene matches: 12. Looked up from germline, CDR1 is SGHNT and CDR2 is YENEEA. The CDR3 consists of 15 residues. The CDR3 region is CASSKRDQGLDEQFF. DNA for the CDR3: TGTGCCAGCAGCAAGCGGGATCAAGGTTTGGATGAGCAGTTCTTC.

There are many counts of this clonotype. V is TRBV21-1 and J is TRBJ2-7; TRBD1, the D gene given by the table, was not confirmed from the DNA. TRBV21-1 is a known pseudogene. CDR3 size: 14 residues. CDR3 amino acids: CASSADRGPYEQYV. CDR3 nucleotide sequence: TGTGCCAGCAGCGCCGACAGGGGGCCGTACGAGCAGTACGTC.

The rearrangement uses TRBV7-9 and TRBJ2-7, with 8 bases that match TRBD1. The CDR3 has 15 residues. CDR1 and CDR2 from the germline V gene are SEHNR and FQNEAQ (reference sequence). Unmatched junction bases numbered 5, after V lost 1 base and J lost 3 bases. This CDR3 reads CASSLGTGPHYEQYF. CDR3 DNA: TGTGCCAGCAGCTTAGGGACAGGGCCCCACTACGAGCAGTACTTC. The full variable domain, in which reference TRBV7-9 and TRBJ2-7 provide the parts outside the CDR3, is DTGVSQNPRHKITKRGQNVTFRCDPISEHNRLYWYRQTLGQGPEFLTYFQNEAQLEKSRLLSDRFSAERPKGSFSTLEIQRTEQGDSAMYLCASSLGTGPHYEQYFGPGTRLTVT.

This chain uses TRBV30 with TRBJ2-1; 7 positions match TRBD2. The germline gives CDR1 GTSNPN, CDR2 SVGIG (reference sequence). The CDR3 consists of 15 residues. The junction had 10 bases not matched to a gene; V was cut back by 6 bases and J by 2 bases. The CDR3 region has the DNA TGTGCCTGTGCGGGAGCTACCCCAACCTACAATGAGCAGTTCTTC. Protein sequence: CACAGATPTYNEQFF.

This clonotype was detected many times. The chain combines TRBV10-3 with TRBJ2-7; D is uncertain. CDR1 and CDR2 from the germline V gene are ENHRY and SYGVKD. The CDR3 has 13 residues. V shed 5 bases and J shed 7 bases, with 15 bases lying between them. The CDR3, as DNA: TGTGCCATCAGTCAAACCTCAGATGGGGAGCAGTACGTC. Protein sequence: CAISQTSDGEQYV.

This clonotype was found many times. The chain couples TRBV6-1 to TRBJ2-1, with 13 bases that match TRBD2. This CDR3 is built from 15 residues. Germline V gene sequence: CDR1 MNHNS, CDR2 SASEGT. V lost 1 base and J lost 6; bases outside the gene matches: 0. In nucleotides, the CDR3 is TGTGCCAGCAGTGAAGGGACTAGCGGGAGCAATGAGCAGTTCTTC. Protein: CASSEGTSGSNEQFF.

This chain connects TRBV6-1 to TRBJ2-1, with TRBD2 identical over 11 bases. The CDR3 covers 18 residues. CDR1 is MNHNS, CDR2 SASEGT, per germline. Trimming took 5 bases from V and 7 from J; bases not matched to a gene: 16. The CDR3 nucleotides are TGTGCCAGCAGTACACGTAGCGGGAGGGCCCGTAGGTTGAATGAGCAGTTCTTC. Amino acid sequence: CASSTRSGRARRLNEQFF.

The CDR3 nucleotides are TGTGCCAGCATGGTTAGAGGCCTCCAAGAGACCCAGTACTTC. It specifies CASMVRGLQETQYF. This chain uses TRBV6-1 with TRBJ2-5; no clear D. The CDR3 is 14 residues long. With 7 bases removed from V and 1 base from J, the gap between germline ends came to 13 bases. Per the germline V gene, CDR1 is MNHNS and CDR2 is SASEGT.

This clonotype was seen only a few times. This sequence joins TRBV6-5 and TRBJ2-1, with TRBD2 identical over 11 bases. The CDR3 is made up of 16 amino acids. Germline CDR1 and CDR2: MNHEY and SVGAGI. The junction had 2 bases not matched to a gene; V was cut back by 0 bases and J by 4 bases. The CDR3 DNA sequence: TGTGCCAGCAGTTACTCCGGGACTAGCGGATACAATGAGCAGTTCTTC. Translation: CASSYSGTSGYNEQFF.

This clonotype was counted between two and nine times. The gene calls are TRBV6-2 or TRBV6-3 and TRBJ2-1, with 8 bases identical to TRBD2. Germline V gene sequence: CDR1 MNHEY, CDR2 SVGEGT. This CDR3 comprises 19 residues. J was trimmed by 2 bases and V by 1 base; bases with no gene match: 13. Written as DNA, the CDR3 is TGTGCCAGCAGTTACTGGCCGGGGTTTACTAGCGGTACCTACAATGAGCAGTTCTTC. Translating it yields CASSYWPGFTSGTYNEQFF.

The rearrangement joins TRBV2 to TRBJ1-6; D unresolved. V was clipped by 6 bases and J by 10 bases, with 16 bases between them. In germline, CDR1 is SNHLY, CDR2 FYNNEI. The CDR3 consists of 14 residues. CDR3 region: CASSVGQIGSPLHF. For the CDR3, the DNA is TGTGCCAGCAGCGTCGGGCAGATCGGATCACCCCTCCACTTT.

This clonotype was recorded many times. CDR3 DNA: TGCGCCAGCAGCAAAACAGGGATAACCGGGGAGCTGTTTTTT. Translating it yields CASSKTGITGELFF. The chain is built from TRBV5-1 and TRBJ2-2; D may be TRBD1 (6 bases). The CDR3 loop spans 14 amino acids. In germline, CDR1 is SGHRS, CDR2 YFSETQ. The V end was cut by 4 bases, the J end by 5 bases, with 12 bases between.

This clonotype was observed a few times. The chain recombines TRBV21-1 with TRBJ2-7; no DNA check was done on the table's D call, TRBD2. TRBV21-1 is shown as a pseudogene. The CDR3 length is 16 residues. CDR3: CASSKLGLAGAYEQYV. In nucleotides, the CDR3 is TGTGCCAGCAGCAAACTCGGACTAGCGGGAGCATACGAGCAGTACGTC.